This T cell receptor (beta chain) was sequenced in a study of T cells after yellow fever vaccination (dated by TCRdb to between 2018 and 2021). The study in broad terms: Libraries from fractions with low cell numbers were prepared with the SMART-Seq v4 Ultra Low Input RNA kit. To follow T-cell clones before and after primary and booster YFV17D yellow fever vaccination, bulk TCR alpha and beta repertoires were sequenced over time. Blood was drawn at multiple timepoints before and after primary and secondary immunization, with bulk PBMC replicates and cell subsets isolated. Two healthy male donors made up the cohort, one aged 18 to 30 years and the other aged 30 to 40 years.

Synthesis of TCR cDNA relied on 5'RACE template switching, a step that introduced a universal primer site along with unique molecular identifiers. Priming for cDNA synthesis came from both the TCR alpha and TCR beta constant segments. Two PCR steps were used to amplify libraries, with sample barcodes and sequencing adapters being added in the second step. Sequencing of the libraries was done on either Illumina HiSeq 2500 (2x100 bp) or NovaSeq (2x150 bp). In the authors' own workflow: MIGEC was used to demultiplex reads and collapse the reads into UMI consensus sequences, and MiXCR was used for V(D)J alignment. Vaccine-responding clonotypes were defined with edgeR using replicate PBMC samples, requiring FDR below 0.01 and a log2 fold change above 5 up to day 15. Each bulk clonotype was labeled CD4 or CD8 based on which sequenced repertoire, CD4 or CD8, contained the clonotype at higher abundance. TCRdb trimmed public reads at Q25 via fastp, called clones via MiXCR and kept in-frame beta chains. Identical CDR3 proteins give one entry, which carries the most common genes and DNA. The V and J calls and clone size are TCRdb's, not the authors'. Recorded for this sample are a few hundred thousand distinct CDR3 sequences; over 10% of them occurred a single time. The ten largest clonotypes hold roughly 0.5% of the sample.

As to this clonotype: Its antigen is still unknown. No much larger clonotype is one base removed from it; base qualities were not supplied.

The CDR3 goes from the cysteine to the phenylalanine over 15 residues. Of the read, only the CDR3 DNA is kept; its 45 bases are in frame from base 1. V is clipped by 4 bases and J by 7 bases, and the sequence between their germline boundaries is 17 bases long. Via the germline V gene, CDR1 is SGHTA and CDR2 FQGNSA. The research as a whole found: Because abundant contaminating clonotypes from the bulk population could be contained in FACS-sorted repertoires, computational filtering was required. The secondary T-cell response was found to be weaker but faster than the primary response, with a peak reached on day 5 rather than on day 15. A small share of clonotypes was detected in both CD4 and CD8 compartments, with the overlap likely arising from convergent recombination. Only a couple of donors were included in the study, so the extent to which the findings can be generalized is limited. After the booster, most of the clones that had expanded following primary vaccination were detected again (roughly 96% of CD4 and 80% to 90% of CD8), which suggests that memory was broadly maintained.

Read against the paper, the sample's treatment or condition label means: live attenuated yellow fever vaccine strain. PBMCs were isolated from peripheral blood using a standard Ficoll-Paque protocol. CD4 and CD8 T-cell fractions were isolated with Dynabeads CD4 and CD8 positive selection kits. TriZol was used to extract RNA from bulk PBMCs, CD4 and CD8 fractions, and dextramer-positive and dextramer-negative fractions. The sequence was obtained from a man aged 25-45 years who received the YFV17D yellow fever vaccine. The sequences come from CD4+ T cells sorted from PBMCs, collected 45 days after the yellow fever booster vaccination. The chain is made from TRBV7-2 and TRBJ2-1, with no D gene named confidently. The CDR3 sequence is CASSWRDGSVNEQFF. The base sequence is TGTGCCAGCAGCTGGAGAGATGGTTCCGTAAATGAGCAGTTCTTC.